This passage covers 32 T cell receptor beta chains from one sample sequenced in a study of T-cell memory formation after mild COVID-19. TCRdb called the 5' RACE reads again in MiXCR, with one record for every CDR3 protein. The table has 350,000 to 450,000 distinct CDR3 sequences, about 15% seen once; the top ten hold approximately 20%. Material for sequencing was PBMCs or a T cell subset sorted from them (not recorded which). The receptors were sampled from a man in his late teens or twenties who had mild COVID-19 (a few samples of this study predate the infection). Cell type and time point are not known.

A few counts support this clonotype. The chain carries TRBV6-5 and TRBJ1-4; D remains ambiguous. Germline CDR1 MNHEY, CDR2 SVGAGI. The CDR3 sequence is 15 residues long. Trimming stripped 0 bases from V and 7 bases from J, with 12 bases between. The CDR3 loop reads CASSYSWLSSEKLFF. The CDR3 coding sequence is TGTGCCAGCAGTTACTCTTGGCTATCTAGTGAAAAACTGTTTTTT.

This clonotype has a handful of counts. V and J are TRBV4-1 and TRBJ2-3, with a weak D call TRBD2 (6 bases). The CDR3 length is 14 residues. Per germline, CDR1 MGHRA and CDR2 YSYEKL. Trimming left V 3 bases short and J 4 bases short, with 11 bases between. The CDR3 DNA sequence: TGCGCCAGCAGCCAGGACTACTCTTCAGATACGCAGTATTTT. As protein: CASSQDYSSDTQYF.

V is TRBV4-2 and J is TRBJ2-1; D perhaps matches TRBD2 (7 bases). Per germline, CDR1 LGHNA and CDR2 YNFKEQ. Trimming cost V 1 base and J 4 bases, with 14 bases left between them. This CDR3 has 16 residues. In DNA, the CDR3 is TGTGCCAGCAGCCAAGCGGGCGGGGGCCTATACAATGAGCAGTTCTTC. As protein: CASSQAGGGLYNEQFF.

This chain joins TRBV7-9 and TRBJ1-3, with D hard to call. This CDR3 is 11 amino acids long. Germline V CDR1 and CDR2: SEHNR, FQNEAQ (reference sequence). V was clipped by 8 bases and J by 2 bases, with 4 bases between them. The CDR3 is CASEPGNTIYF. The CDR3 bases are TGTGCCAGCGAACCTGGAAACACCATATATTTT.

This clonotype appeared many times. The CDR3 reads CASSPGQGQDTQYF. In DNA, the CDR3 is TGCGCCAGCAGCCCGGGACAGGGTCAAGATACGCAGTATTTT. The chain is built from TRBV5-1 and TRBJ2-3; 9 positions match TRBD1. This CDR3 contains 14 residues. CDR1 SGHRS and CDR2 YFSETQ come from the germline V gene. Losses at the gene ends were 4 bases for V and 5 bases for J; bases not matched to a gene: 5.

This clonotype came up many times. The rearrangement uses TRBV3-1 and TRBJ1-6; D gene ambiguous. This CDR3 contains 13 residues. Trimming left V 4 bases short and J 10 bases short, with 11 bases between. Germline CDR1 and CDR2: LGHDT and YNNKEL (reference sequence). CDR3 amino acids: CASSPTNQSPLHF. The DNA of the CDR3 is TGTGCCAGCAGCCCAACCAATCAGTCACCCCTCCACTTT.

The chain uses TRBV28 and TRBJ1-2; no clear D. This CDR3 contains 15 residues. Trimming removed 2 bases from V and 2 bases from J, with 12 bases in between. Germline CDR1 MDHEN, CDR2 SYDVKM. Here the CDR3 DNA reads TGTGCCAGCAGTTTAGGTGGGGTCCCCAACTATGGCTACACCTTC. This gives the protein CASSLGGVPNYGYTF.

This clonotype was counted a few times. CDR3: CASSESGRLNQPQHF. CDR3 coding DNA: TGTGCCAGCAGTGAATCCGGACGGCTCAATCAGCCCCAGCATTTT. This chain joins TRBV6-4 and TRBJ1-5; D is uncertain. The germline V gene encodes CDR1 MRHNA and CDR2 SNTAGT. The V gene lost 3 bases and the J gene lost 3 bases, with 12 bases spanning the gap. CDR3 length equals 15 residues.

The V call is TRBV20-1, the J call TRBJ1-1; D gene uncertain. Germline V CDR1 and CDR2: DFQATT, SNEGSKA (reference sequence). Trimming pared 8 bases from V and 1 base from J, leaving 14 bases between. The CDR3 has 13 amino acids. The DNA for the CDR3 is TGCAGTATCTGGGGAGGGTCGAACACTGAAGCTTTCTTT. It encodes CSIWGGSNTEAFF.

This clonotype was detected a few times. The rearrangement uses TRBV11-2 and TRBJ2-2; TRBD2 agrees at 10 bases. The V gene end was trimmed by 5 bases and the J gene end by 4 bases; junction bases not matched to a gene: 7. From germline, CDR1 is SGHAT and CDR2 FQNNGV. This CDR3 has 16 amino acids. Written as DNA, the CDR3 is TGTGCCAGCAGCATAAATAGCGGGGGGATCACCGGGGAGCTGTTTTTT. This sequence encodes CASSINSGGITGELFF.

This clonotype has just a few counts. The V and J genes are TRBV3-1 and TRBJ2-1, with 11 bases that match TRBD1. Germline-derived CDR1 and CDR2 are LGHDT and YNNKEL (reference sequence). The CDR3 length is 15 residues. The J segment lost 8 bases and the V segment lost 2 bases, leaving 5 bases of the junction unmatched. The CDR3 spells CASSQYRTGGDEQFF. In DNA form, the CDR3 reads TGTGCCAGCAGCCAATACCGGACAGGGGGCGATGAGCAGTTCTTC.

This clonotype has just a few counts. The CDR3 coding sequence is TGTGCCACCAAGGGACCTACGGCAGATACGCAGTATTTT. Its protein is CATKGPTADTQYF. The V and J genes are TRBV24-1 and TRBJ2-3, with D perhaps assigned TRBD1 or TRBD2 (5 bases each). Trimming took 8 bases from V and 4 from J, leaving 12 bases between them. Germline-derived CDR1 and CDR2 are KGHDR and SFDVKD. This CDR3 has 13 amino acids.

This clonotype was recorded a few times. The chain recombines TRBV29-1 with TRBJ2-7, with a weak D call TRBD1 (6 bases). With 1 base removed from V and 8 bases from J, the gap between germline ends came to 12 bases. The germline gives CDR1 SQVTM, CDR2 ANQGSEA. This CDR3 contains 12 residues. CDR3 nucleotide sequence: TGCAGCGTTGAAGTACAGGGTTTTCAGCAGTACTTC. Amino acid sequence: CSVEVQGFQQYF.

In nucleotides, the CDR3 is TGTGCCAGCAGTGAAGGGGGGGTTGGAGAGACCCAGTACTTC. Translation: CASSEGGVGETQYF. The rearrangement links TRBV5-6 to TRBJ2-5; D is possibly TRBD2 (7 bases). CDR3 length: 14 amino acids. V lost 5 bases, J lost 4 bases, and 15 bases lay in between. CDR1 is SGHDT and CDR2 is YYEEEE in the germline V gene.

This clonotype came up many times. The rearrangement links TRBV4-3 to TRBJ2-2; the D gene is possibly TRBD2 (5 bases). This CDR3 has 13 amino acids. Trimming removed 9 bases at V and 6 bases at J, with 14 bases between. Germline CDR1 LGHNA, CDR2 YSLEER. CDR3 residues: CARARGGSGELFF. The CDR3 DNA follows: TGCGCCAGGGCTCGGGGTGGGTCCGGGGAGCTGTTTTTT.

CDR3 DNA: TGCGCCAGCAGCCAAGAGCAGGGGTTTCCAGATACGCAGTATTTT. It codes for CASSQEQGFPDTQYF. This rearrangement joins TRBV4-3 to TRBJ2-3, with D perhaps matching TRBD1 (6 bases). The V end was cut by 0 bases, the J end by 4 bases, with 11 bases between. Germline V gene data show CDR1 as LGHNA and CDR2 as YSLEER. The CDR3 sequence is 15 residues long.

This chain links TRBV4-3 with TRBJ2-3; 8 bases agree with TRBD2. Germline CDR1 and CDR2: LGHNA and YSLEER. The CDR3 has 16 residues. The V segment lost 0 bases and the J segment 3 bases; nucleotides outside the gene matches: 5. Here the CDR3 reads CASSQDRVAGTDTQYF. The CDR3 DNA reads as TGCGCCAGCAGCCAAGATAGGGTAGCGGGGACAGATACGCAGTATTTT.

This clonotype was found many times. The V gene is TRBV5-1, the J gene TRBJ2-1, with D perhaps matching TRBD1 or TRBD2 (6 bases each). The V end was cut by 2 bases, the J end by 2 bases, with 11 bases between. This CDR3 contains 15 residues. The germline gives CDR1 SGHRS, CDR2 YFSETQ. CDR3 in DNA: TGCGCCAGCAGCTTTACGGGGGCACCCTACAATGAGCAGTTCTTC. This gives the protein CASSFTGAPYNEQFF.

V gene TRBV6-5 combines with J gene TRBJ2-1, with 7 bases fitting TRBD1. This CDR3 is built from 14 residues. CDR1 is MNHEY, CDR2 SVGAGI, per germline. The V and J ends lost 2 bases and 6 bases, in that order; junction bases with no gene match: 4. Written as DNA, the CDR3 is TGTGCCAGCAGTTACGGGGCAGGGGGCAATGAGCAGTTCTTC. Translating gives CASSYGAGGNEQFF.

CDR3 sequence reads: CASRAASSYEQYV. In nucleotides, the CDR3 is TGTGCCAGCAGGGCGGCGAGCTCCTACGAGCAGTACGTC. The chain employs TRBV28 and TRBJ2-7; D is unclear. V was cut by 6 bases and J by 0 bases, with 9 bases left in between. Germline CDR1 reads MDHEN; CDR2 reads SYDVKM. The CDR3 is 13 residues long.

The V and J genes are TRBV30 and TRBJ1-2; D is possibly TRBD1 (5 bases). V was clipped by 4 bases and J by 4 bases, with 19 bases between them. The CDR3 has 15 amino acids. Germline CDR1 is GTSNPN and CDR2 is SVGIG (reference sequence). CDR3 sequence (DNA): TGTGCCTGGACCCCGGGCAGGGCCTTCCTCTATGGCTACACCTTC. It codes for CAWTPGRAFLYGYTF.

This clonotype was seen only a few times. The chain couples TRBV6-5 to TRBJ1-6; possible D gene TRBD1, 5 bases. The ends were cut back, 10 bases at V and 7 bases at J, with 17 bases in the middle. Germline CDR1 is MNHEY and CDR2 is SVGAGI. This CDR3 contains 14 residues. In nucleotides, the CDR3 is TGTGCCAATCTCACAGCGGGGCTCAATTCACCCCTCCACTTT. It is translated as CANLTAGLNSPLHF.

This clonotype was observed a few times. The gene calls are TRBV7-3 and TRBJ2-3; tentatively, D is TRBD1 or TRBD2 (6 bases each). Deletions cut 5 bases from V and 0 bases from J, with 15 bases between. This CDR3 is built from 16 residues. The germline CDR1 and CDR2 sequences are SGHTA and FQGTGA. Written as DNA, the CDR3 is TGTGCCAGCAGCCCACCAGGAGGGGGAAGCACAGATACGCAGTATTTT. Protein: CASSPPGGGSTDTQYF.

The CDR3: CASRRLAGGYTDTQYF. The CDR3 DNA is TGTGCCAGCAGGCGACTAGCGGGGGGCTACACAGATACGCAGTATTTT. The chain is built from TRBV27 and TRBJ2-3; 13 positions agree with TRBD2. The ends lost 6 bases at V and 2 bases at J; junction bases unmatched: 5. The CDR3 runs to 16 residues. Germline loops: CDR1 MNHEY, CDR2 SMNVEV (reference sequence).

This clonotype was seen a handful of times. The chain's CDR3 is CASSLDRGYEQFF. CDR3 nucleotide sequence: TGTGCCAGCAGTCTCGACAGGGGGTATGAGCAGTTCTTC. V gene TRBV6-5 combines with J gene TRBJ2-1; 9 nucleotides match TRBD1. The J segment lost 8 bases and the V segment lost 5 bases, leaving 4 bases of the junction unmatched. This CDR3 region has 13 residues. Germline CDR1 reads MNHEY; CDR2 reads SVGAGI.

This clonotype occurred a few times. This rearrangement joins TRBV9 to TRBJ2-3, with 10 bases that match TRBD2. The CDR3 is made up of 15 amino acids. J was trimmed by 8 bases and V by 0 bases; bases with no gene match: 6. Germline V CDR1 and CDR2: SGDLS, YYNGEE. For the CDR3, the DNA is TGTGCCAGCAGCGTAGAACCTAGCGGGGGTGGTACGCAGTATTTT. This gives the protein CASSVEPSGGGTQYF.

The gene calls are TRBV28 and TRBJ2-1; 7 bases map to TRBD2. After removal of 5 bases from V and 7 bases from J, the junction contained 11 bases not matched to a gene. Germline V gene lookup returns CDR1 MDHEN and CDR2 SYDVKM. This CDR3 has 15 amino acids. The DNA of the CDR3 is TGTGCCAGCAGTCTCGGGGGGAGGGTGGTAAATGAGCAGTTCTTC. Translation gives CASSLGGRVVNEQFF.

The chain combines TRBV11-2 with TRBJ1-5; D remains ambiguous. The CDR3 extends over 13 amino acids. V was shortened by 5 bases and J by 3 bases, with 8 bases between the two germline ends. The V gene's germline CDR1 is SGHAT and CDR2 FQNNGV. The DNA of the CDR3 is TGTGCCAGCAGCGCAAACTTCAATCAGCCCCAGCATTTT. Protein sequence: CASSANFNQPQHF.

This clonotype was found a few times. The chain is built from TRBV7-3 and TRBJ2-3; weak D call: TRBD2 (6 bases). The CDR3 covers 14 residues. Germline assignment: CDR1 SGHTA and CDR2 FQGTGA. Between the trimmed V and J ends, which lost 5 bases and 4 bases, there was a span of 13 bases. The CDR3 bases are TGTGCCAGCAGCCCTTGGGGGGAGGCAGATACGCAGTATTTT. Amino acids: CASSPWGEADTQYF.

This clonotype was recorded many times. The chain is built from TRBV5-1 and TRBJ1-1; possible D gene TRBD1, 5 bases. V was trimmed by 1 base and J by 1 base, leaving 20 bases between them. The CDR3 has 18 amino acids. Germline assignment: CDR1 SGHRS and CDR2 YFSETQ. In DNA form, the CDR3 reads TGCGCCAGCAGCTTGAGGGGTCGGGGGAGTGGATGGAACACTGAAGCTTTCTTT. Its translation: CASSLRGRGSGWNTEAFF. Drawing the rest from reference TRBV5-1 and TRBJ1-1, the complete variable domain is KAGVTQTPRYLIKTRGQQVTLSCSPISGHRSVSWYQQTPGQGLQFLFEYFSETQRNKGNFPGRFSGRQFSNSRSEMNVSTLELGDSALYLCASSLRGRGSGWNTEAFFGQGTRLTVV.

The rearrangement uses TRBV3-1 and TRBJ1-2; no firm D call. The CDR3 consists of 13 residues. V lost 0 bases, J lost 6 bases, and 8 bases lay in between. Germline loops: CDR1 LGHDT, CDR2 YNNKEL (reference sequence). DNA for the CDR3: TGTGCCAGCAGCCAAGAAGTGGGTGATGGCTACACCTTC. Translation gives CASSQEVGDGYTF.

This clonotype has only a few counts. The rearrangement uses TRBV12-5 and TRBJ1-1; TRBD1 might be the D (5 bases). V was clipped by 7 bases and J by 11 bases, with 14 bases between them. Germline CDR1 and CDR2: LGHNT and FRNRAP. The length of the CDR3 is 11 residues. The CDR3 DNA is TGTGCTAGTGACCCGGAAGGGGATGCTTTCTTT. Protein: CASDPEGDAFF.